The clone carrying this T cell receptor (beta chain) was counted only a few times. Its antigen is unidentified. This sample stems from a study of cytomegalovirus exposure and HLA in healthy donors. Study observations and caveats: The authors listed 150 to 200 TCR beta chains as cytomegalovirus-associated.

Trimming took 5 bases from V and 7 from J, leaving 17 bases between them. The CDR3 sequence is 15 residues long. CDR1 and CDR2 from the germline V gene are MNHNY and SVGAGI (reference sequence). PCR primers comprised 60 Vbeta and 13 Jbeta primers. Profiled with immunoSEQ multiplex PCR; TCRdb holds only in-frame clones, not every one. The sample holds 110,000 to 150,000 clones, around 80% seen once. The sequenced sample consisted of PBMCs. The receptor's source is a female donor in good health and CMV-seronegative. The chain joins TRBV6-6 to TRBJ1-4, with a weak D call TRBD1 (6 bases). CDR3 protein: CASSKPDSPGEKLFF. CDR3 in DNA: TGTGCCAGCAGTAAACCGGACAGCCCGGGTGAAAAACTGTTTTTT.